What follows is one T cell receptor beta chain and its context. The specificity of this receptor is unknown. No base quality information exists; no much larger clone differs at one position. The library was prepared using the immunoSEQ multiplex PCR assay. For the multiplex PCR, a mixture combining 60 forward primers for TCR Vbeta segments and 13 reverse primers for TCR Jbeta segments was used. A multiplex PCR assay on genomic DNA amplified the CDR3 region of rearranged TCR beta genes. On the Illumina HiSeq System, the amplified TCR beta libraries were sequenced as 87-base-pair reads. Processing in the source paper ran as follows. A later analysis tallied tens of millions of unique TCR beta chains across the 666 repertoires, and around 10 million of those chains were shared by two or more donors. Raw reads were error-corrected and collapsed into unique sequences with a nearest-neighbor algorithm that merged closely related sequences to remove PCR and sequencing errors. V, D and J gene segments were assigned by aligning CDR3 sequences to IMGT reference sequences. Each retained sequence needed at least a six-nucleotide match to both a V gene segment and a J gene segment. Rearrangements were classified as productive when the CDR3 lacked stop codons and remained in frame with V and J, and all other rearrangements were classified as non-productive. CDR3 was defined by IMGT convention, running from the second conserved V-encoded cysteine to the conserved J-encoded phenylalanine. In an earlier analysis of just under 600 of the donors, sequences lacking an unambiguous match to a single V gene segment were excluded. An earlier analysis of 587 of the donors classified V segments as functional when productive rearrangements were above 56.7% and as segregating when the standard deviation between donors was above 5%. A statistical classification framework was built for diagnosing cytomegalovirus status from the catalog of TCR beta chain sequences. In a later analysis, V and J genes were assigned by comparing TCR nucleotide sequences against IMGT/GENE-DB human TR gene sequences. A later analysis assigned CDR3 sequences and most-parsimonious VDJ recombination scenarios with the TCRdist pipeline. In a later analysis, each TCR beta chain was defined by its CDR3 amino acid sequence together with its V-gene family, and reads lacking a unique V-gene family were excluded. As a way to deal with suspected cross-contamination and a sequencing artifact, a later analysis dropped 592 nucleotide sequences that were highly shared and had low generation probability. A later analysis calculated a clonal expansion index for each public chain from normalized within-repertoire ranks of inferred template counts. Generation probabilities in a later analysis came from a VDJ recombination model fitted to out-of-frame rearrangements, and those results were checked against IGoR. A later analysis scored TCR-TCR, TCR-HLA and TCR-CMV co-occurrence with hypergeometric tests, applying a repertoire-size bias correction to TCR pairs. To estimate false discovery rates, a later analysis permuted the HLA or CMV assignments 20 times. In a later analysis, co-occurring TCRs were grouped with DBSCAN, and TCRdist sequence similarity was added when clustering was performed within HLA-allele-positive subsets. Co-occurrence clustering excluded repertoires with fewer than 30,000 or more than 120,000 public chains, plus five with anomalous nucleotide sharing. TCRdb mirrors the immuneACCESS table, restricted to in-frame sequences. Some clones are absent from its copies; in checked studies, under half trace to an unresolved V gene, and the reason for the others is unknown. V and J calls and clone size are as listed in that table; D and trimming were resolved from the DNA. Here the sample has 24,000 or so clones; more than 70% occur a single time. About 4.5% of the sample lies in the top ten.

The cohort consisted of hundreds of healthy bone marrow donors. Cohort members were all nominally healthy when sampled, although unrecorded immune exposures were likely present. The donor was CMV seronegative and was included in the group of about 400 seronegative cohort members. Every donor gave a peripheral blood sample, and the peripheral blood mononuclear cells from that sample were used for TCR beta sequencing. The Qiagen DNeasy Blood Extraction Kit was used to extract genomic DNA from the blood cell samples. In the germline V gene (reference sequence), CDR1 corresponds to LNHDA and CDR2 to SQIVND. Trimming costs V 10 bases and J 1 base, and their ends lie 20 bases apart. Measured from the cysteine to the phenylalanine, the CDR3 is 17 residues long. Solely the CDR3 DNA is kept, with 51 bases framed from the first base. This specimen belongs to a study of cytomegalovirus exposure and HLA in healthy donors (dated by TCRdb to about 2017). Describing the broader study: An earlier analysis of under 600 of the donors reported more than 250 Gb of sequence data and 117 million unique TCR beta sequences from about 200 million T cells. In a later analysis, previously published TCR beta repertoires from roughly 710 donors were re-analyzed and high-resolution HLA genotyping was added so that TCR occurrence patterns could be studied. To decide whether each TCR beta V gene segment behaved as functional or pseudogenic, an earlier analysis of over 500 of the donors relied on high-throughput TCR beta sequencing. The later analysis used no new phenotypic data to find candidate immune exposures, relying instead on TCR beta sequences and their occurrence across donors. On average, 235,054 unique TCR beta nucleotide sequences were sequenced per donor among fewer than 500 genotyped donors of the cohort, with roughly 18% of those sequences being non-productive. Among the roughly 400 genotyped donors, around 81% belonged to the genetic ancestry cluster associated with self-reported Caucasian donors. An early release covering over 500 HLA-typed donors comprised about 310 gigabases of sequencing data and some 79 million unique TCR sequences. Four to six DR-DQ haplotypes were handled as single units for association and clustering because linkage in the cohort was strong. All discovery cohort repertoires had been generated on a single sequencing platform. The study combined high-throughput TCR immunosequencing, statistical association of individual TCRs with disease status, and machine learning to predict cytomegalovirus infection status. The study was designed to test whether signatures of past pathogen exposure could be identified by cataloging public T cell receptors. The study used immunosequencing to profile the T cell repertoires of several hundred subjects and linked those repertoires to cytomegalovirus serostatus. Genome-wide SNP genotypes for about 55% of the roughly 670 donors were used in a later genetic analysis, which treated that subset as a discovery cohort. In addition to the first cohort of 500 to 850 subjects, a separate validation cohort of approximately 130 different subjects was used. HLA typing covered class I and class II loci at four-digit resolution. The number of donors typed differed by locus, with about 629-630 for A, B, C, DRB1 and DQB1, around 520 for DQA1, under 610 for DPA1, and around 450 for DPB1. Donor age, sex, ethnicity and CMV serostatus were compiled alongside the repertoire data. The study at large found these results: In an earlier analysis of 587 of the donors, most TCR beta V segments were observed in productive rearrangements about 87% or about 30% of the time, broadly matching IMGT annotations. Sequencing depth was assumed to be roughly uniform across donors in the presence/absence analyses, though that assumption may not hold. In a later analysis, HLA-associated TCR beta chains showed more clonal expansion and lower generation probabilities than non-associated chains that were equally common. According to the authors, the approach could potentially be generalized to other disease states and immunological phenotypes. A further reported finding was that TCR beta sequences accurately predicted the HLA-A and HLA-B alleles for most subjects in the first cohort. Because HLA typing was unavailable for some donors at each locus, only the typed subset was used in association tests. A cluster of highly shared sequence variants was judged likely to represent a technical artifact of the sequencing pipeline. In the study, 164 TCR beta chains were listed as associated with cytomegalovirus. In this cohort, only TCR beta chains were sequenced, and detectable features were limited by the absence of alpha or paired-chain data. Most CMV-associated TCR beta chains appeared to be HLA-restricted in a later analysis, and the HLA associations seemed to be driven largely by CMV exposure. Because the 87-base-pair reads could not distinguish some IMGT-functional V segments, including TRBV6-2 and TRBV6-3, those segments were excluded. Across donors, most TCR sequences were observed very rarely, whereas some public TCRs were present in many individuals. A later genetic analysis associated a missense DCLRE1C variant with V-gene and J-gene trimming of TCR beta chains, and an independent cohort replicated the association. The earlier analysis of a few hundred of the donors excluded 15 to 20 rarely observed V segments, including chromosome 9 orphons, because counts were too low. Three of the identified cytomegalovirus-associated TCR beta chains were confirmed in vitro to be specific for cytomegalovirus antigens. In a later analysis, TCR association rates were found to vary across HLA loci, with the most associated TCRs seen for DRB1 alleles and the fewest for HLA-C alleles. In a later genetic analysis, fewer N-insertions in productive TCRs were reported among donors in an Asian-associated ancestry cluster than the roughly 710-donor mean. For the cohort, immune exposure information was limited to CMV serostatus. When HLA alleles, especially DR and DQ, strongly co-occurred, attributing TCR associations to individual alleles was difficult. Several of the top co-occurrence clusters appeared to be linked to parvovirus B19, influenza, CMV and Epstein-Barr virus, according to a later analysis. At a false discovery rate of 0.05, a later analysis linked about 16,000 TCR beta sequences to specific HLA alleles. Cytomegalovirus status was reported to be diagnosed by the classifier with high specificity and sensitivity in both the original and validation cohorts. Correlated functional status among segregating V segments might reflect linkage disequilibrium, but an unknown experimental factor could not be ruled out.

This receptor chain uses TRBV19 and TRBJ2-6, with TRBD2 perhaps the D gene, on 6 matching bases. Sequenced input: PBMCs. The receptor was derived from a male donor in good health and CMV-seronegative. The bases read TGTGCCACCACTGGAGGGGATTATGGTTCTGGGGCCAACGTCCTGACTTTC. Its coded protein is CATTGGDYGSGANVLTF. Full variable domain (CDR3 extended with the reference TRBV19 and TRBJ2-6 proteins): DGGITQSPKYLFRKEGQNVTLSCEQNLNHDAMYWYRQDPGQGLRLIYYSQIVNDFQKGDIAEGYSVSREKKESFPLTVTSAQKNPTAFYLCATTGGDYGSGANVLTFGAGSRLTVL.